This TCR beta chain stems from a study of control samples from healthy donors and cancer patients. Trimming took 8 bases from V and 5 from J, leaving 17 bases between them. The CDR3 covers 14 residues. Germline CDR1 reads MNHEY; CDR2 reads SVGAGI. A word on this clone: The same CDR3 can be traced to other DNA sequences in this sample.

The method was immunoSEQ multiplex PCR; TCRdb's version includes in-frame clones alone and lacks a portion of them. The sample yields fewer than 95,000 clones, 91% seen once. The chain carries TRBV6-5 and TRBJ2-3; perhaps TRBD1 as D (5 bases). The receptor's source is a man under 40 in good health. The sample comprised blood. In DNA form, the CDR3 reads TGTGCCAGCCTACGGACACGGAACGTAGATACGCAGTATTTT. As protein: CASLRTRNVDTQYF.